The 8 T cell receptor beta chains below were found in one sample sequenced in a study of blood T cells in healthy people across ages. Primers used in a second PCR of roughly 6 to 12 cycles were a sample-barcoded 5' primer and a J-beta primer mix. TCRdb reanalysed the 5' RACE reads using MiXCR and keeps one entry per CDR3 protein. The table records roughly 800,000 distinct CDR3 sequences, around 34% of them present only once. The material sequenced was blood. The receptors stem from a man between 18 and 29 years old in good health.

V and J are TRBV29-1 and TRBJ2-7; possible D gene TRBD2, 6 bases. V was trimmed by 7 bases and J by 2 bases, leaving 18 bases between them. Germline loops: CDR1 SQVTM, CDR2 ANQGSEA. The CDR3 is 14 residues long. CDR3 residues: CSALEGTDPYEQYF. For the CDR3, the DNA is TGCAGCGCGCTGGAGGGGACGGATCCCTACGAGCAGTACTTC.

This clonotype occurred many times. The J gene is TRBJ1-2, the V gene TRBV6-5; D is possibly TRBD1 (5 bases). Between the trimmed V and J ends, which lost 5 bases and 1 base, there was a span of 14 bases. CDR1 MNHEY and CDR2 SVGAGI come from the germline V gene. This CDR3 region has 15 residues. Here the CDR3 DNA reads TGTGCCAGCAGTACACGACAGCCACTTAACTATGGCTACACCTTC. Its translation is CASSTRQPLNYGYTF.

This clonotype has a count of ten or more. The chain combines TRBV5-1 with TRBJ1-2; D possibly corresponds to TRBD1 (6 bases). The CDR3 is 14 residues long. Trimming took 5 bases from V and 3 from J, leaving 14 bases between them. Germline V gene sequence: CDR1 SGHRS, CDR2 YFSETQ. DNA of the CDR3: TGCGCCAGCAGATCCCGGACAGATGACTATGGCTACACCTTC. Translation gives CASRSRTDDYGYTF.

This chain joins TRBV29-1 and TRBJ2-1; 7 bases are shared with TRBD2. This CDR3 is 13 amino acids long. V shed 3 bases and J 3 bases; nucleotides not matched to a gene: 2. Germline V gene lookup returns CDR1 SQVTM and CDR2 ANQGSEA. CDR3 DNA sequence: TGCAGCGTTGATGGACTAGGCTACAATGAGCAGTTCTTC. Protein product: CSVDGLGYNEQFF.

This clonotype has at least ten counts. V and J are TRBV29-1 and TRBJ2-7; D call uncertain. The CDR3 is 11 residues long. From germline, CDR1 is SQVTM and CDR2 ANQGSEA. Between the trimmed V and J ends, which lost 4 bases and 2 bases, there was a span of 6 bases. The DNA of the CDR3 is TGCAGCGTTGTTGAAACCTACGAGCAGTACTTC. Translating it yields CSVVETYEQYF.

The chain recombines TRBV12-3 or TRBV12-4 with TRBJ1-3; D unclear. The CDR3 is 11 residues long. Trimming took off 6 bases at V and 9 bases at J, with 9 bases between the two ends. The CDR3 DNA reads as TGTGCCAGCAGCCCTTCAGGCACCATATATTTT. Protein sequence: CASSPSGTIYF.

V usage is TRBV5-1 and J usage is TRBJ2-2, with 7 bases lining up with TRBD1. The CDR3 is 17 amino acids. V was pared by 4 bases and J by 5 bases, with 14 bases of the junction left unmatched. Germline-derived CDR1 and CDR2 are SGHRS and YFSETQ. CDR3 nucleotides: TGCGCCAGCAGCATCGACCACCAGGGGGTAGGGACCGGGGAGCTGTTTTTT. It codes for CASSIDHQGVGTGELFF.

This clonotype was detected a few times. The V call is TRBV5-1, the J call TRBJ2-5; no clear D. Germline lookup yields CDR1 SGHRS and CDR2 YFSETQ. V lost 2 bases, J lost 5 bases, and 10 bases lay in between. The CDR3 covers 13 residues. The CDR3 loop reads CASSFLGLETQYF. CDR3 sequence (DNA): TGCGCCAGCAGCTTTCTGGGGTTGGAGACCCAGTACTTC. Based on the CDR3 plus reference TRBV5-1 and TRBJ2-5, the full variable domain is KAGVTQTPRYLIKTRGQQVTLSCSPISGHRSVSWYQQTPGQGLQFLFEYFSETQRNKGNFPGRFSGRQFSNSRSEMNVSTLELGDSALYLCASSFLGLETQYFGPGTRLLVL.